This T cell receptor (beta chain) emerged from a study of blood T cells in healthy people across ages. Ten milliliters of peripheral blood were drawn from each donor. Alongside a J-beta primer mix, a sample-barcoded 5' primer served in a second PCR lasting about 7 to 12 cycles. Every single cDNA molecule received a tag from a template-switch adaptor with 12 random nucleotides. TCRdb re-derived calls from the 5' RACE reads in MiXCR, one entry per CDR3 protein. Altogether about 620,000 distinct CDR3 sequences are present, roughly 21% being singletons, with the ten largest covering under 4%. The study, taken as a whole, reports: Older age went with lower TCR beta diversity per million T cells, in a roughly linear way. Estimates of diversity drawn from one million T cells were considered underestimates.

This clonotype was picked up a small number of times. Its antigen is as yet unknown. The CDR3 sequence is 15 residues long. The V gene's germline CDR1 is ENHRY and CDR2 SYGVKD. Trimming took 3 bases from V and 6 from J; bases not matched to a gene: 9. The clonotype was recovered from a man in his 70s in good health. The sequenced material came from blood. This chain links TRBV10-3 with TRBJ2-5, with 8 bases identical to TRBD2. CDR3 region: CAISDLAGGGKTQYF. CDR3 DNA: TGTGCCATCAGTGACTTGGCGGGAGGAGGGAAGACCCAGTACTTC.